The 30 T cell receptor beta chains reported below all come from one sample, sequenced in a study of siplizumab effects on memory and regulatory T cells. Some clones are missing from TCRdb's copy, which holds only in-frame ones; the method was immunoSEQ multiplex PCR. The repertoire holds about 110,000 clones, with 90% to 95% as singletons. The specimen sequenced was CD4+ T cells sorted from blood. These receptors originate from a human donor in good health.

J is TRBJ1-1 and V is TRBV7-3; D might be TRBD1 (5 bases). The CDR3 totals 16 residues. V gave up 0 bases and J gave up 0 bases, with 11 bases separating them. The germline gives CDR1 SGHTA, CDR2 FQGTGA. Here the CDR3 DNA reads TGTGCCAGCAGCTTAACGCCCCCAGGGTTGAACACTGAAGCTTTCTTT. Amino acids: CASSLTPPGLNTEAFF.

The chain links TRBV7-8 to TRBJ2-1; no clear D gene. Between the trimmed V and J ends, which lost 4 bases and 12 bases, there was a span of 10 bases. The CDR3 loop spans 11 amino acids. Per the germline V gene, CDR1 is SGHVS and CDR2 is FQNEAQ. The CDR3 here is CASSSGSGQFF. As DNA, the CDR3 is TGTGCCAGCAGCTCGGGCAGTGGGCAGTTCTTC. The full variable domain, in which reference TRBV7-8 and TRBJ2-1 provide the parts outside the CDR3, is GAGVSQSPRYKVAKRGQDVALRCDPISGHVSLFWYQQALGQGPEFLTYFQNEAQLDKSGLPSDRFFAERPEGSVSTLKIQRTQQEDSAVYLCASSSGSGQFFGPGTRLTVL.

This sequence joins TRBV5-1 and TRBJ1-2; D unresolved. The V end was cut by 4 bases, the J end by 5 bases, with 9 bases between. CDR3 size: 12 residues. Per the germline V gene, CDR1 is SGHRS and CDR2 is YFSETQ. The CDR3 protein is CASSAGDYGYTF. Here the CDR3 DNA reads TGCGCCAGCAGCGCCGGGGATTATGGCTACACCTTC.

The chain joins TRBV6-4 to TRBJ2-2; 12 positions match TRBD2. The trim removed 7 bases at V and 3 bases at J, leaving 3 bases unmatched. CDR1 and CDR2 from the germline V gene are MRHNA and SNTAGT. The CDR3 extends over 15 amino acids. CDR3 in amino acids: CASKRLAGDTGELFF. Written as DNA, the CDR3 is TGTGCCAGCAAAAGACTAGCGGGGGACACCGGGGAGCTGTTTTTT.

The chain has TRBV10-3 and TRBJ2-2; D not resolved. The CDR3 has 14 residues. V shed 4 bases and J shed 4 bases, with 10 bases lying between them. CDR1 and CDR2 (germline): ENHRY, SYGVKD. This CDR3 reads CAISGRTSTGELFF. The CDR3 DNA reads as TGTGCCATCAGTGGCAGGACGAGCACCGGGGAGCTGTTTTTT.

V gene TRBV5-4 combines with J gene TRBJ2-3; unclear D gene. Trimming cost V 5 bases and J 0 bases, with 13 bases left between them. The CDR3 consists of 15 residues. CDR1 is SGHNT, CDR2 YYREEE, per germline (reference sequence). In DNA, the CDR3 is TGTGCCAGCAGGGTAAACCCCACAAGCACAGATACGCAGTATTTT. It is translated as CASRVNPTSTDTQYF. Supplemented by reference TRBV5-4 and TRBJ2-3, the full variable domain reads ETGVTQSPTHLIKTRGQQVTLRCSSQSGHNTVSWYQQALGQGPQFIFQYYREEENGRGNFPPRFSGLQFPNYSSELNVNALELDDSALYLCASRVNPTSTDTQYFGPGTRLTVL.

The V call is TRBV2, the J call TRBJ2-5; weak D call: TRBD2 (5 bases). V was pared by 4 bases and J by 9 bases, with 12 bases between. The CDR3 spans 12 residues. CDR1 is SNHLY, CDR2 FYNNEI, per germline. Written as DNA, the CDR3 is TGTGCCAGCAGTGGAGGGCCCCGGGCCCAGTACTTC. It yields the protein CASSGGPRAQYF.

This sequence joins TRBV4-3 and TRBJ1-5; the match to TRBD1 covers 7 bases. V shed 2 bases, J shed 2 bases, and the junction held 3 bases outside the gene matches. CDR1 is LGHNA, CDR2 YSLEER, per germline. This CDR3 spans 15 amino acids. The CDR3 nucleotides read TGCGCCAGCAGCCAACGACAGGGTGGCAATCAGCCCCAGCATTTT. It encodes CASSQRQGGNQPQHF.

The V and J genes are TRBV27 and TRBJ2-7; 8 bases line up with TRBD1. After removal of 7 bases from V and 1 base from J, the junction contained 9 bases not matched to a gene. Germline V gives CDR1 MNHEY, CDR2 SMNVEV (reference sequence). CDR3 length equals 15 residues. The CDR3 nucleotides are TGTGCCAGCACCCAACTGGGACAGGAGTCCTACGAGCAGTACTTC. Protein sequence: CASTQLGQESYEQYF.

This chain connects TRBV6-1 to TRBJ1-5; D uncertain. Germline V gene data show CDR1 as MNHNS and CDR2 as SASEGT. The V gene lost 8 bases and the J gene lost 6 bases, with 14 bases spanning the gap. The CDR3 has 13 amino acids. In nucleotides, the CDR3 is TGTGCCAGCCTATTCGGGTTGAGTCAGCCCCAGCATTTT. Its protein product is CASLFGLSQPQHF.

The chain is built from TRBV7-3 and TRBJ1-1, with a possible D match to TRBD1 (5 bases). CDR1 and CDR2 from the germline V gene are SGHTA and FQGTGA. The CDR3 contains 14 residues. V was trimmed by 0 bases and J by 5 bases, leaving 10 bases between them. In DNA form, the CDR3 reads TGTGCCAGCAGCTTAACGGGGGGATTGACTGAAGCTTTCTTT. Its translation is CASSLTGGLTEAFF.

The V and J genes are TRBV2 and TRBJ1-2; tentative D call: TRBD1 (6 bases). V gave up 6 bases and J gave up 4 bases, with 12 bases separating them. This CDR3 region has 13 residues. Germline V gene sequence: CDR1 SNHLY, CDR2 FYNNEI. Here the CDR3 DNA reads TGTGCCAGCAGGGGGGAGACAGGCTATGGCTACACCTTC. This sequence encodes CASRGETGYGYTF.

CDR3 sequence (DNA): TGTGCCAGCAGCCTATCTCTAGCGGCCGTCAATGAGCAGTTCTTC. Encoded protein: CASSLSLAAVNEQFF. The J gene is TRBJ2-1, the V gene TRBV5-6, with 7 bases matching TRBD2. V dropped 4 bases and J dropped 6; count of bases not matched to a gene: 10. The germline V gene has CDR1 SGHDT and CDR2 YYEEEE. The CDR3 covers 15 residues.

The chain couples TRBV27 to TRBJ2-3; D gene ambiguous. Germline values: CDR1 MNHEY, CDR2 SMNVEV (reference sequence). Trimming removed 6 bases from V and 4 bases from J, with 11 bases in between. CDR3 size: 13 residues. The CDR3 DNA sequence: TGTGCCAGCAGAACCGTAGAGGCAGATACGCAGTATTTT. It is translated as CASRTVEADTQYF.

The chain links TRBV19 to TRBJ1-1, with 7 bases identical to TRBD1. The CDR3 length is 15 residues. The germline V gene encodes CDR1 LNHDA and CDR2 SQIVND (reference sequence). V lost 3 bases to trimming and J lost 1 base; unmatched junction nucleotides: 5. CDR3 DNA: TGTGCCAGTAGTATGTCCTACAGGGGGAACACTGAAGCTTTCTTT. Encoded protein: CASSMSYRGNTEAFF. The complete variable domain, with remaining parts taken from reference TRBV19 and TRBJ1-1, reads DGGITQSPKYLFRKEGQNVTLSCEQNLNHDAMYWYRQDPGQGLRLIYYSQIVNDFQKGDIAEGYSVSREKKESFPLTVTSAQKNPTAFYLCASSMSYRGNTEAFFGQGTRLTVV.

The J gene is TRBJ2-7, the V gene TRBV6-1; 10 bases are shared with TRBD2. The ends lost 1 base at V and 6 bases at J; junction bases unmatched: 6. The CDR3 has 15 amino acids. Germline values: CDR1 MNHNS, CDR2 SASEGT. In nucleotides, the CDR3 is TGTGCCAGCAGTGAAGTATTAGCGGGAGGCTTCGAGCAGTACTTC. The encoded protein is CASSEVLAGGFEQYF.

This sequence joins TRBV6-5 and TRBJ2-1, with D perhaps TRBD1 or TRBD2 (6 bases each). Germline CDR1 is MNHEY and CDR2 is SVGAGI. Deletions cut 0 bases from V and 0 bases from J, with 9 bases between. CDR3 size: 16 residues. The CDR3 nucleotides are TGTGCCAGCAGTTACTCAGGGGGGAGCTCCTACAATGAGCAGTTCTTC. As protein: CASSYSGGSSYNEQFF.

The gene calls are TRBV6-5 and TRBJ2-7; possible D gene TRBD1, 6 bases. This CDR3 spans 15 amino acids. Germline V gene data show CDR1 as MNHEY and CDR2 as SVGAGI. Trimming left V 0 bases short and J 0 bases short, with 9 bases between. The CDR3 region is CASSYSTQGSYEQYF. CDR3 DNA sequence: TGTGCCAGCAGTTACTCGACACAGGGCTCCTACGAGCAGTACTTC.

The CDR3 sequence is CASSLAGGAEAFF. Written as DNA, the CDR3 is TGCGCCAGCAGCTTGGCCGGCGGTGCTGAAGCTTTCTTT. The chain carries TRBV5-1 and TRBJ1-1; no clear D. Trimming took off 0 bases at V and 6 bases at J, with 9 bases between the two ends. CDR1 is SGHRS and CDR2 is YFSETQ in the germline V gene. This CDR3 has 13 residues.

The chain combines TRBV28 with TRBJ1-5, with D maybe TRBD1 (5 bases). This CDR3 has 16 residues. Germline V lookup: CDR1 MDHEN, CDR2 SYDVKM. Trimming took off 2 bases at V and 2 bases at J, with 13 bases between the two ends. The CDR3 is CASSLAGRGGNQPQHF. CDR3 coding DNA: TGTGCCAGCAGTTTAGCCGGTCGGGGCGGCAATCAGCCCCAGCATTTT. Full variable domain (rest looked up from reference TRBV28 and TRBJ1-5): DVKVTQSSRYLVKRTGEKVFLECVQDMDHENMFWYRQDPGLGLRLIYFSYDVKMKEKGDIPEGYSVSREKKERFSLILESASTNQTSMYLCASSLAGRGGNQPQHFGDGTRLSIL.

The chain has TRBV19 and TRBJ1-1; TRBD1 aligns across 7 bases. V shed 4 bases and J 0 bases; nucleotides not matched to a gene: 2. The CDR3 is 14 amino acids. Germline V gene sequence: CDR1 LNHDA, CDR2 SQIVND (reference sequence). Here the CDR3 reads CASSSDRVNTEAFF. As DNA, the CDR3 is TGTGCCAGTAGTAGTGACAGGGTGAACACTGAAGCTTTCTTT.

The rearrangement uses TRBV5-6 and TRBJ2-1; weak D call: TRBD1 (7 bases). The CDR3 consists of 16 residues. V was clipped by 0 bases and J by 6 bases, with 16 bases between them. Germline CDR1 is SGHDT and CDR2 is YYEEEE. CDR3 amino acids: CASSLAEGAGGNEQFF. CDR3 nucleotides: TGTGCCAGCAGCTTGGCCGAGGGGGCCGGGGGCAATGAGCAGTTCTTC.

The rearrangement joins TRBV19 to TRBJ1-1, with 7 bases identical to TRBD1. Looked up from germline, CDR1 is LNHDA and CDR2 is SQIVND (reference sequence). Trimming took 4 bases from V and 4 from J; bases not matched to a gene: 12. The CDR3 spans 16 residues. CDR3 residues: CASSTLTGKVSTEAFF. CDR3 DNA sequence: TGTGCCAGTAGTACATTGACAGGGAAGGTTAGCACTGAAGCTTTCTTT. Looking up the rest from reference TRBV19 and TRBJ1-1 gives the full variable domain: DGGITQSPKYLFRKEGQNVTLSCEQNLNHDAMYWYRQDPGQGLRLIYYSQIVNDFQKGDIAEGYSVSREKKESFPLTVTSAQKNPTAFYLCASSTLTGKVSTEAFFGQGTRLTVV.

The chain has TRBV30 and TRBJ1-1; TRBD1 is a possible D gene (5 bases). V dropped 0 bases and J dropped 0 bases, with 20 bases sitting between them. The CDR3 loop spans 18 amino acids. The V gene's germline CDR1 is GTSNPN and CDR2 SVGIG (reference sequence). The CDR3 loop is CAWSVRLWGSKLNTEAFF. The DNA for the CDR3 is TGTGCCTGGAGTGTAAGACTTTGGGGCAGTAAATTGAACACTGAAGCTTTCTTT.

In nucleotides, the CDR3 is TGTGCCAGCTCACCATCTGACGGTCAGCCCCAGCATTTT. Protein: CASSPSDGQPQHF. The chain is built from TRBV18 and TRBJ1-5; D uncertain. The germline V and J ends were trimmed by 2 bases and 6 bases, with 8 bases remaining between them. The germline gives CDR1 KGHSH, CDR2 LQKENI. The CDR3 extends over 13 amino acids.

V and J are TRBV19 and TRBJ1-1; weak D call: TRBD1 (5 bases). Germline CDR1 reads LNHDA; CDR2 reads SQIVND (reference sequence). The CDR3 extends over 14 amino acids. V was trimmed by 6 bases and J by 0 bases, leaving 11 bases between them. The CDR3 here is CASSSGPLNTEAFF. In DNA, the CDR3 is TGTGCCAGTAGCTCGGGACCGTTGAACACTGAAGCTTTCTTT.

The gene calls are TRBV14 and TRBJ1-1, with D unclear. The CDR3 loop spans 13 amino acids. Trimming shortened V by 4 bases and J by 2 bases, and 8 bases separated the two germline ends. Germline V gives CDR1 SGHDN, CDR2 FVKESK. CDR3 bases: TGTGCCAGCAGCCGGGAATACAACACTGAAGCTTTCTTT. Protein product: CASSREYNTEAFF.

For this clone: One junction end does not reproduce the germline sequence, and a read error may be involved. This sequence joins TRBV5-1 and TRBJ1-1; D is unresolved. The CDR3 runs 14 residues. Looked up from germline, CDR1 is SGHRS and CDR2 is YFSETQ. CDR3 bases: TGTGCCAGCAGCTTGGTGGCGGGTGTAACTGAAGCTTTCTTT. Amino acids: CASSLVAGVTEAFF.

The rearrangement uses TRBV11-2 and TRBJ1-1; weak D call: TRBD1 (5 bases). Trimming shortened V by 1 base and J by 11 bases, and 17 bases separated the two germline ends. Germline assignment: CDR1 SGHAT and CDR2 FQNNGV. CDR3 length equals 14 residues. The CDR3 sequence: CASSLVQRGVGAFF. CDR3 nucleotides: TGTGCCAGCAGCTTAGTTCAAAGGGGCGTTGGGGCTTTCTTT. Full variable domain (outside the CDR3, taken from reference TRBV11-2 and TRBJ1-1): EAGVAQSPRYKIIEKRQSVAFWCNPISGHATLYWYQQILGQGPKLLIQFQNNGVVDDSQLPKDRFSAERLKGVDSTLKIQPAKLEDSAVYLCASSLVQRGVGAFFGQGTRLTVV.

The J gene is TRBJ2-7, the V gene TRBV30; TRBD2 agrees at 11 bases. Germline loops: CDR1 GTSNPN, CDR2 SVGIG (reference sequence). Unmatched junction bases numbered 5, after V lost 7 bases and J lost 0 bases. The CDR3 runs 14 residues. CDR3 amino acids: CAFSGRASSYEQYF. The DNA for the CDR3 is TGTGCCTTTAGCGGGAGGGCGAGCTCCTACGAGCAGTACTTC. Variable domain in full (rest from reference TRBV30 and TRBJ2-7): SQTIHQWPATLVQPVGSPLSLECTVEGTSNPNLYWYRQAAGRGLQLLFYSVGIGQISSEVPQNLSASRPQDRQFILSSKKLLLSDSGFYLCAFSGRASSYEQYFGPGTRLTVT.